These 23 T cell receptor beta chains were all obtained from the same sample, sequenced in a study of identical twins (dated by TCRdb to about 2016). The protocol used for the library was 5' RACE. TCRdb records Illumina HiSeq 2000 as the sequencer. TCRdb reprocessing: public reads trimmed at Q25 with fastp, clones called with MiXCR, in-frame beta chains kept. Rows with one shared CDR3 protein collapse into an entry with the most common genes and DNA. In all, the sample holds around 480,000 distinct CDR3 sequences, and 14% of those were seen once. The leading ten clones occupy about 0.52% of the sample. These same data were also listed under a study on yellow fever vaccine responses in identical twins.

Sequenced sample: CD4+ T cells sorted from blood. These receptors were obtained from a woman between 18 and 30 years old in good health.

The genes are TRBV7-2 and TRBJ2-3; 8 positions agree with TRBD2. The CDR3 is 16 residues long. CDR1 is SGHTA and CDR2 is FQGNSA in the germline V gene. Unmatched junction bases numbered 8, after V lost 1 base and J lost 5 bases. The CDR3 reads CASSLGSGGLGDTQYF. The CDR3 bases are TGTGCCAGCAGCTTAGGGTCGGGAGGGTTAGGAGATACGCAGTATTTT. Using reference TRBV7-2 and TRBJ2-3 for the parts outside the CDR3, the full variable domain is GAGVSQSPSNKVTEKGKDVELRCDPISGHTALYWYRQSLGQGLEFLIYFQGNSAPDKSGLPSDRFSAERTGGSVSTLTIQRTQQEDSAVYLCASSLGSGGLGDTQYFGPGTRLTVL.

The chain employs TRBV9 and TRBJ2-1; D is unclear. CDR3 length equals 15 residues. Germline V gene lookup returns CDR1 SGDLS and CDR2 YYNGEE. Between the trimmed V and J ends, which lost 0 bases and 0 bases, there was a span of 7 bases. CDR3 in amino acids: CASSVEASSYNEQFF. CDR3 nucleotides: TGTGCCAGCAGCGTAGAGGCGAGCTCCTACAATGAGCAGTTCTTC.

This clonotype showed up just a few times. The chain is built from TRBV5-1 and TRBJ2-3; TRBD2 matches 10 bases. The CDR3 has 16 amino acids. Germline V lookup: CDR1 SGHRS, CDR2 YFSETQ. With 4 bases clipped from V and 1 base from J, the junction kept 6 bases outside the gene matches. CDR3 sequence reads: CASSPDSGGRTDTQYF. As DNA, the CDR3 is TGCGCCAGCAGCCCTGATAGCGGGGGGCGCACAGATACGCAGTATTTT.

The rearrangement links TRBV6-2 or TRBV6-3 to TRBJ2-2; TRBD1 agrees at 7 bases. The germline V gene has CDR1 MNHEY and CDR2 SVGEGT. The CDR3 is 14 amino acids. Unmatched junction bases numbered 4, after V lost 6 bases and J lost 3 bases. The DNA of the CDR3 is TGTGCCAGCAGGGGACAGAGGGACACCGGGGAGCTGTTTTTT. Its translation: CASRGQRDTGELFF.

J is TRBJ2-7 and V is TRBV20-1, with TRBD1 matching over 7 bases. Per germline, CDR1 DFQATT and CDR2 SNEGSKA (reference sequence). V trimming: 6 bases; J trimming: 2 bases; junction bases outside the gene matches: 10. The length of the CDR3 is 14 residues. CDR3 in amino acids: CSAPPGQTAYEQYF. CDR3 bases: TGCAGTGCCCCACCGGGACAGACAGCCTACGAGCAGTACTTC.

This clonotype was seen many times. The chain uses TRBV20-1 and TRBJ1-3; D is perhaps TRBD1 (5 bases). V lost 0 bases, J lost 0 bases, and 12 bases lay in between. CDR3 length equals 16 residues. Germline CDR1 and CDR2: DFQATT and SNEGSKA (reference sequence). CDR3 in DNA: TGCAGTGCTAGAGATGCCAGGGCGACCTCTGGAAACACCATATATTTT. This codes for CSARDARATSGNTIYF.

This chain uses TRBV11-2 with TRBJ2-3, with 12 bases matching TRBD2. The CDR3 is 18 amino acids. V gave up 5 bases and J gave up 0 bases; unmatched junction bases: 9. Germline values: CDR1 SGHAT, CDR2 FQNNGV. The CDR3 loop is CASSLRTSGAASTDTQYF. The DNA for the CDR3 is TGTGCCAGCAGCCTCCGGACTAGCGGGGCCGCTAGCACAGATACGCAGTATTTT.

V usage is TRBV6-2 or TRBV6-3 and J usage is TRBJ2-1; the match to TRBD2 covers 12 bases. The CDR3 length is 20 residues. Germline V gene sequence: CDR1 MNHEY, CDR2 SVGEGT. V was clipped by 4 bases and J by 5 bases; unmatched bases: 18. The DNA for the CDR3 is TGTGCCAGCAGTTCTCCCAGAGGACTAGCGGGAACAGGTAGAGACAATGAGCAGTTCTTC. Its translation: CASSSPRGLAGTGRDNEQFF.

In DNA form, the CDR3 reads TGTGCTAGTGGTTCGACTAGGCCCAGCGGGGAGCTGTTTTTT. Its protein is CASGSTRPSGELFF. V usage is TRBV12-5 and J usage is TRBJ2-2; weak D call: TRBD2 (6 bases). CDR1 is LGHNT and CDR2 is FRNRAP in the germline V gene. The CDR3 consists of 14 residues. Deletions cut 4 bases from V and 7 bases from J, with 13 bases between.

The rearrangement joins TRBV11-1 to TRBJ2-7; TRBD2 is a possible D gene (5 bases). CDR1 SGHAT and CDR2 FQDESV come from the germline V gene (reference sequence). The CDR3 runs 14 residues. V was trimmed by 4 bases and J by 5 bases, leaving 15 bases between them. The CDR3 sequence: CASSSGPGGHEQYF. DNA of the CDR3: TGTGCCAGCAGCTCCGGTCCCGGAGGCCACGAGCAGTACTTC. The complete variable domain, with remaining parts taken from reference TRBV11-1 and TRBJ2-7, reads EAEVAQSPRYKITEKSQAVAFWCDPISGHATLYWYRQILGQGPELLVQFQDESVVDDSQLPKDRFSAERLKGVDSTLKIQPAELGDSAMYLCASSSGPGGHEQYFGPGTRLTVT.

The chain carries TRBV2 and TRBJ2-4; D not certain. The CDR3 spans 15 residues. Per the germline V gene, CDR1 is SNHLY and CDR2 is FYNNEI. Trimming removed 3 bases at V and 1 base at J, with 10 bases between. The CDR3: CASSDGHAAKNIQYF. CDR3 bases: TGTGCCAGCAGTGACGGGCACGCGGCCAAAAACATTCAGTACTTC.

This clonotype was recorded many times. V and J are TRBV7-8 and TRBJ1-5; D gene uncertain. The V end lost 5 bases, the J end lost 0 bases, and 5 bases lay between the germline ends. The germline V gene encodes CDR1 SGHVS and CDR2 FQNEAQ. This CDR3 has 13 amino acids. The CDR3 DNA follows: TGTGCCAGCAGCATAACTAGCAATCAGCCCCAGCATTTT. This codes for CASSITSNQPQHF.

This clonotype was picked up many times. The chain recombines TRBV7-2 with TRBJ2-2, with 9 bases lining up with TRBD1. The CDR3 has 14 residues. V was pared by 8 bases and J by 7 bases, with 8 bases of the junction left unmatched. Germline CDR1 and CDR2: SGHTA and FQGNSA. The CDR3 DNA sequence: TGTGCCAGCTCCGGACAGGGGCGGGGCGGGGAGCTGTTTTTT. Translating it yields CASSGQGRGGELFF.

The CDR3 DNA follows: TGTGCCAGCACCGCACGGGACAGCTCCTACGAGCAGTACTTC. Protein product: CASTARDSSYEQYF. This chain uses TRBV6-1 with TRBJ2-7; 7 bases map to TRBD1. CDR3 length equals 14 residues. Per germline, CDR1 MNHNS and CDR2 SASEGT. V dropped 7 bases and J dropped 0; count of bases not matched to a gene: 6.

This clonotype appeared a few times. V and J are TRBV28 and TRBJ2-7; 8 positions agree with TRBD2. The CDR3 has 14 residues. V was pared by 7 bases and J by 2 bases, with 7 bases of the junction left unmatched. Germline V gives CDR1 MDHEN, CDR2 SYDVKM. The CDR3 sequence: CASNQLAATYEQYF. Here the CDR3 DNA reads TGTGCCAGCAACCAACTAGCGGCTACCTACGAGCAGTACTTC.

The chain employs TRBV5-1 and TRBJ2-5, with D tentatively TRBD1 or TRBD2 (5 bases each). The CDR3 spans 17 residues. The germline V gene has CDR1 SGHRS and CDR2 YFSETQ. V shed 0 bases and J shed 1 base, with 16 bases lying between them. CDR3 sequence: CASSLGIFGTGQETQYF. CDR3 DNA sequence: TGCGCCAGCAGCTTGGGGATCTTTGGGACCGGCCAAGAGACCCAGTACTTC.

This clonotype showed up just a few times. J is TRBJ2-1 and V is TRBV5-1; a possible D gene is TRBD2 (6 bases). Germline CDR1 is SGHRS and CDR2 is YFSETQ. V was trimmed by 3 bases and J by 0 bases, leaving 19 bases between them. The CDR3 spans 18 residues. In nucleotides, the CDR3 is TGCGCCAGCAGCTGGGGAGGACTTAGCTCAAGCTCCTACAATGAGCAGTTCTTC. This sequence encodes CASSWGGLSSSSYNEQFF.

The rearrangement links TRBV6-1 to TRBJ2-7; D call uncertain. Trimming took off 7 bases at V and 2 bases at J, with 15 bases between the two ends. Germline V CDR1 and CDR2: MNHNS, SASEGT. This CDR3 region has 14 residues. Here the CDR3 DNA reads TGTGCCAGCATACCCCGCTCCGGAGCCTACGAGCAGTACTTC. Translation: CASIPRSGAYEQYF.

The genes are TRBV29-1 and TRBJ2-7; no firm D call. Germline values: CDR1 SQVTM, CDR2 ANQGSEA. The CDR3 extends over 12 amino acids. Deletions cut 7 bases from V and 1 base from J, with 11 bases between. DNA for the CDR3: TGCAGCGCACCCGGTTGGTCCTACGAGCAGTACTTC. Translation gives CSAPGWSYEQYF.

This rearrangement joins TRBV7-2 to TRBJ2-3; D ambiguous. This CDR3 spans 14 amino acids. V lost 4 bases and J 2 bases, leaving 10 bases between the germline ends. Germline V gene data show CDR1 as SGHTA and CDR2 as FQGNSA. This CDR3 reads CASSSSSVTDTQYF. The DNA of the CDR3 is TGTGCCAGCAGCTCGTCCAGCGTCACAGATACGCAGTATTTT.

The genes are TRBV24-1 and TRBJ2-5; the D gene is possibly TRBD1 (7 bases). This CDR3 has 15 residues. V was pared by 0 bases and J by 4 bases, with 11 bases between. Germline V gene data show CDR1 as KGHDR and CDR2 as SFDVKD. CDR3 nucleotides: TGTGCCACCAGTGATTTGGGAGGGGGCACAGAGACCCAGTACTTC. Translated, it gives CATSDLGGGTETQYF.

This clonotype has ten or more counts. This chain links TRBV10-3 with TRBJ2-1; weak D call: TRBD2 (5 bases). Per the germline V gene, CDR1 is ENHRY and CDR2 is SYGVKD. V lost 2 bases to trimming and J lost 1 base, with 12 bases between them. The CDR3 consists of 16 residues. The CDR3 sequence is CAISEGVGGSYNEQFF. The CDR3 DNA is TGTGCCATCAGTGAGGGGGTGGGCGGGTCCTACAATGAGCAGTTCTTC.

The V call is TRBV30, the J call TRBJ2-3, with 9 bases identical to TRBD1. CDR1 GTSNPN and CDR2 SVGIG come from the germline V gene (reference sequence). This CDR3 has 15 residues. After removal of 1 base from V and 2 bases from J, the junction contained 4 bases not matched to a gene. CDR3: CAWSAGTGYTDTQYF. CDR3 DNA sequence: TGTGCCTGGAGTGCCGGGACAGGGTACACAGATACGCAGTATTTT.